This entry lists 28 T cell receptor beta chains sequenced from one sample in a study of blood T cell repertoires in COVID-19. Assay used: immunoSEQ multiplex PCR; TCRdb lists only in-frame clones, some missing. This sample has about 57,000 clones, with over 80% found just once. The sequenced sample consisted of peripheral blood. The receptor set was obtained from a woman aged 60-70 years with acute or convalescent COVID-19.

The V and J genes are TRBV30 and TRBJ2-3; the match to TRBD2 covers 10 bases. The CDR3 runs to 14 residues. Germline trimming cut 5 bases from V and 8 bases from J; bases unmatched to any gene: 10. Looked up from germline, CDR1 is GTSNPN and CDR2 is SVGIG (reference sequence). The CDR3 region is CAWGQLAGRSTQYF. CDR3 bases: TGTGCCTGGGGCCAACTAGCGGGGAGGAGTACGCAGTATTTT.

The V call is TRBV7-6, the J call TRBJ2-3, with D maybe TRBD2 (5 bases). Germline CDR1 and CDR2: SGHVS and FNYEAQ. The V and J ends lost 6 bases and 6 bases respectively, with 13 bases between them. The CDR3 consists of 13 residues. The DNA for the CDR3 is TGTGCCAGCAGTCCTCGAACGGGGGATACGCAGTATTTT. Translating gives CASSPRTGDTQYF.

The rearrangement links TRBV6-5 to TRBJ1-3, with D possibly TRBD1 on 5 matching bases. Trimming pared 5 bases from V and 4 bases from J, leaving 12 bases between. The CDR3 is made up of 14 amino acids. The V gene's germline CDR1 is MNHEY and CDR2 SVGAGI. The CDR3 bases are TGTGCCAGCAGTCAGGGCGCGGTAGGAAACACCATATATTTT. Translated: CASSQGAVGNTIYF.

The chain has TRBV9 and TRBJ2-7; no clear D. V gave up 7 bases and J gave up 2 bases, with 4 bases separating them. Germline V gives CDR1 SGDLS, CDR2 YYNGEE. The CDR3 consists of 10 residues. The CDR3 spells CASGPYEQYF. The DNA for the CDR3 is TGTGCCAGCGGGCCCTACGAGCAGTACTTC.

The J gene is TRBJ2-1, the V gene TRBV29-1; 9 bases are shared with TRBD1. CDR3 size: 14 residues. The junction had 7 bases not matched to a gene; V was cut back by 6 bases and J by 4 bases. Germline values: CDR1 SQVTM, CDR2 ANQGSEA. The CDR3 sequence: CSVRPGQGYNEQFF. The CDR3 nucleotides are TGCAGCGTCCGTCCGGGACAGGGATACAATGAGCAGTTCTTC.

The rearrangement uses TRBV6-5 and TRBJ1-1; 7 positions match TRBD1. The length of the CDR3 is 15 residues. CDR1 and CDR2 from the germline V gene are MNHEY and SVGAGI. Losses at the gene ends were 7 bases for V and 0 bases for J; bases not matched to a gene: 8. The CDR3, as DNA: TGTGCCAGCAAAGGGCAGGGGGTTGTGAACACTGAAGCTTTCTTT. Its protein is CASKGQGVVNTEAFF.

The V and J genes are TRBV20-1 and TRBJ2-1; 8 bases fit TRBD1. This CDR3 spans 11 amino acids. Per germline, CDR1 DFQATT and CDR2 SNEGSKA (reference sequence). Unmatched junction bases numbered 2, after V lost 4 bases and J lost 9 bases. CDR3: CSATDRGEQFF. The CDR3 DNA reads TGCAGTGCTACAGACAGGGGTGAGCAGTTCTTC.

This clone appeared many times. The rearrangement joins TRBV3-1 (or the pseudogene TRBV3-2) to TRBJ2-3; 8 positions agree with TRBD1. Per germline, CDR1 LGHDT and CDR2 YNNKEL (reference sequence). The V gene end was trimmed by 3 bases and the J gene end by 5 bases; junction bases not matched to a gene: 13. This CDR3 is built from 17 residues. CDR3 amino acids: CASSQATGGGGEDTQYF. The CDR3 nucleotides read TGTGCCAGCAGCCAGGCTACAGGGGGTGGGGGTGAAGATACGCAGTATTTT.

The chain is built from TRBV28 and TRBJ2-7; 8 bases agree with TRBD1. This CDR3 is built from 12 residues. After removal of 10 bases from V and 3 bases from J, the junction contained 5 bases not matched to a gene. Germline CDR1 reads MDHEN; CDR2 reads SYDVKM. The CDR3 bases are TGTGCCACCTCAACAGGGGGCTACGAGCAGTACTTC. Its translation: CATSTGGYEQYF.

In its sample, this clone was seen a few times. The chain couples TRBV19 to TRBJ1-2; 9 nucleotides line up with TRBD1. Trimming cost V 3 bases and J 1 base; bases outside gene matches: 3. This CDR3 contains 15 residues. Germline CDR1 and CDR2: LNHDA and SQIVND (reference sequence). The CDR3 is CASSIGTGINYGYTF. The CDR3 nucleotides read TGTGCCAGTAGTATCGGGACAGGGATTAACTATGGCTACACCTTC.

This chain uses TRBV5-1 with TRBJ1-1, with D possibly being TRBD1 (5 bases). Per the germline V gene, CDR1 is SGHRS and CDR2 is YFSETQ. The CDR3 is 11 amino acids. V was shortened by 1 base and J by 7 bases, with 5 bases between the two germline ends. The CDR3 DNA sequence: TGCGCCAGCAGCTTGAGGGGTGAAGCTTTCTTT. This encodes CASSLRGEAFF.

The chain links TRBV10-3 to TRBJ1-6; 9 bases fit TRBD1. The V gene end was trimmed by 8 bases and the J gene end by 7 bases; junction bases not matched to a gene: 6. This CDR3 is built from 14 residues. The germline gives CDR1 ENHRY, CDR2 SYGVKD. CDR3 nucleotides: TGTGCCATCGAGGCTGGACAGGGGAATTCACCCCTCCACTTT. It codes for CAIEAGQGNSPLHF.

The chain uses TRBV19 and TRBJ1-5; D remains unclear. Germline V gene data show CDR1 as LNHDA and CDR2 as SQIVND (reference sequence). Trimming took 4 bases from V and 5 from J, leaving 9 bases between them. This CDR3 contains 13 residues. The CDR3: CASSRELDQPQHF. For the CDR3, the DNA is TGTGCCAGTAGTAGGGAGCTCGATCAGCCCCAGCATTTT.

This rearrangement joins TRBV3-1 (or the pseudogene TRBV3-2) to TRBJ1-6; D perhaps matches TRBD1 (6 bases). Trimming took 0 bases from V and 10 from J, leaving 16 bases between them. This CDR3 comprises 16 residues. Germline assignment: CDR1 LGHDT and CDR2 YNNKEL (reference sequence). This chain's CDR3 is CASSQDKGQGRSPLHF. The CDR3 DNA reads as TGTGCCAGCAGCCAAGATAAGGGGCAGGGGCGGTCACCCCTCCACTTT.

This chain joins TRBV27 and TRBJ2-7; D uncertain. Germline values: CDR1 MNHEY, CDR2 SMNVEV (reference sequence). V was shortened by 0 bases and J by 0 bases, with 9 bases between the two germline ends. The CDR3 has 15 residues. CDR3 DNA sequence: TGTGCCAGCAGTTTATCCTTTGAGAGCTCCTACGAGCAGTACTTC. Encoded protein: CASSLSFESSYEQYF.

This clone was found a few times. V and J are TRBV7-3 and TRBJ1-2; 10 bases line up with TRBD1. This CDR3 region has 13 residues. The germline V gene has CDR1 SGHTA and CDR2 FQGTGA. V dropped 5 bases and J dropped 4; count of bases not matched to a gene: 1. DNA for the CDR3: TGTGCCAGCAGCGGGGACAGGGGCTATGGCTACACCTTC. The encoded protein is CASSGDRGYGYTF.

V usage is TRBV19 and J usage is TRBJ1-3, with D hard to call. This CDR3 is built from 15 residues. V lost 5 bases and J lost 0, with 11 bases in between. The germline CDR1 and CDR2 sequences are LNHDA and SQIVND (reference sequence). CDR3 loop: CASSLGRDSGNTIYF. The CDR3 DNA reads TGTGCCAGTAGTCTTGGTCGGGACTCTGGAAACACCATATATTTT. The whole variable domain, filled in from reference TRBV19 and TRBJ1-3, reads DGGITQSPKYLFRKEGQNVTLSCEQNLNHDAMYWYRQDPGQGLRLIYYSQIVNDFQKGDIAEGYSVSREKKESFPLTVTSAQKNPTAFYLCASSLGRDSGNTIYFGEGSWLTVV.

Notes on this clone: The junction differs from germline at one of its ends, possibly a read error. The CDR3 bases are TGTGCCAGCAGCTCCGGGACAGGGCAGCCCTTC. Protein sequence: CASSSGTGQPF. The chain joins TRBV7-6 to TRBJ1-2; 9 bases agree with TRBD1. The CDR3 consists of 11 residues. Germline V gives CDR1 SGHVS, CDR2 FNYEAQ. The entire variable domain, with the rest obtained from reference TRBV7-6 and TRBJ1-2, is as follows: GAGVSQSPRYKVTKRGQDVALRCDPISGHVSLYWYRQALGQGPEFLTYFNYEAQQDKSGLPNDRFSAERPEGSISTLTIQRTEQRDSAMYRCASSSGTGQPFGSGTRLTVV.

The chain uses TRBV18 and TRBJ2-7, with D unclear. V gave up 2 bases and J gave up 4 bases, with 12 bases separating them. Germline values: CDR1 KGHSH, CDR2 LQKENI. The CDR3 is 14 amino acids. The chain's CDR3 is CASSPSQELYEQYF. The CDR3 nucleotides read TGTGCCAGCTCACCAAGTCAGGAACTTTACGAGCAGTACTTC.

DNA for the CDR3: TGCGCCAGCAGCCAGCGTGTTGACACTGAAGCTTTCTTT. As protein: CASSQRVDTEAFF. This chain links TRBV4-1 with TRBJ1-1; no definite D call. Deletions cut 3 bases from V and 3 bases from J, with 8 bases between. The germline gives CDR1 MGHRA, CDR2 YSYEKL. The CDR3 has 13 amino acids.

J is TRBJ1-5 and V is TRBV6-1; D gene uncertain. CDR1 is MNHNS and CDR2 is SASEGT in the germline V gene. This CDR3 has 15 residues. V lost 3 bases and J lost 5, with 14 bases in between. The CDR3 coding sequence is TGTGCCAGCAGTGATACAGTGGGGAGGGATCAGCCCCAGCATTTT. Its protein product is CASSDTVGRDQPQHF.

This rearrangement joins TRBV12-3 or TRBV12-4 to TRBJ1-2, with D possibly being TRBD1 (5 bases). The V and J ends lost 4 bases and 13 bases respectively, with 10 bases between them. The CDR3 covers 10 residues. CDR3 coding DNA: TGTGCCAGCAGTTATCAGGGACTCACCTTC. It is translated as CASSYQGLTF.

The V gene is TRBV6-5, the J gene TRBJ2-5, with 8 bases identical to TRBD1. This CDR3 comprises 15 residues. Germline loops: CDR1 MNHEY, CDR2 SVGAGI. V shed 5 bases, J shed 2 bases, and the junction held 7 bases outside the gene matches. CDR3 coding DNA: TGTGCCAGCAGTCGAGCTCGACAGGGGCAAGAGACCCAGTACTTC. Translating gives CASSRARQGQETQYF.

J is TRBJ1-2 and V is TRBV24-1; D remains unclear. Germline CDR1 and CDR2: KGHDR and SFDVKD. The CDR3 loop spans 16 amino acids. Trimming took off 2 bases at V and 1 base at J, with 13 bases between the two ends. The chain's CDR3 is CATSDSSRGFNYGYTF. Written as DNA, the CDR3 is TGTGCCACCAGTGATTCCTCCCGCGGTTTTAACTATGGCTACACCTTC.

V gene TRBV5-1 combines with J gene TRBJ2-7, with D possibly matching TRBD1 (6 bases). This CDR3 has 16 amino acids. V gave up 2 bases and J gave up 3 bases, with 18 bases separating them. Germline V gene sequence: CDR1 SGHRS, CDR2 YFSETQ. The CDR3 sequence is CASSFILGGSSYEQYF. The CDR3, as DNA: TGCGCCAGCAGCTTTATTTTAGGGGGTTCGAGCTACGAGCAGTACTTC. Complete variable domain (other parts from reference TRBV5-1 and TRBJ2-7): KAGVTQTPRYLIKTRGQQVTLSCSPISGHRSVSWYQQTPGQGLQFLFEYFSETQRNKGNFPGRFSGRQFSNSRSEMNVSTLELGDSALYLCASSFILGGSSYEQYFGPGTRLTVT.

The chain links TRBV5-8 to TRBJ2-7; 12 bases line up with TRBD1. The CDR3 runs to 15 residues. CDR1 and CDR2 (germline): SGHTS, YDEGEE. Germline trimming cut 2 bases from V and 9 bases from J; bases unmatched to any gene: 9. For the CDR3, the DNA is TGTGCCAGCAGCTTCCGGGACAGGGGGCCGGTAAGGCAGTACTTC. Amino acid sequence: CASSFRDRGPVRQYF. The full variable domain, in which reference TRBV5-8 and TRBJ2-7 provide the parts outside the CDR3, is EAGVTQSPTHLIKTRGQQATLRCSPISGHTSVYWYQQALGLGLQFLLWYDEGEERNRGNFPPRFSGRQFPNYSSELNVNALELEDSALYLCASSFRDRGPVRQYFGPGTRLTVT.

The J gene is TRBJ1-2, the V gene TRBV5-6; possible D gene TRBD1, 6 bases. The CDR3 runs 16 residues. CDR1 is SGHDT and CDR2 is YYEEEE in the germline V gene. The V end was cut by 1 base, the J end by 0 bases, with 13 bases between. The DNA of the CDR3 is TGTGCCAGCAGCTTGCGGGGACACTATGCTAACTATGGCTACACCTTC. It translates to CASSLRGHYANYGYTF.

V gene TRBV6-4 combines with J gene TRBJ2-6; no reliable D call. The germline gives CDR1 MRHNA, CDR2 SNTAGT. Trimming shortened V by 0 bases and J by 1 base, and 4 bases separated the two germline ends. The CDR3 runs 15 residues. The CDR3 DNA is TGTGCCAGCAGTGACTCTCCGTCTGGGGCCAACGTCCTGACTTTC. Protein sequence: CASSDSPSGANVLTF.